This section outlines one T cell receptor beta chain sequence together with its context. Its specificity is not known. The CDR3 covers 13 residues. V was shortened by 7 bases and J by 3 bases, with 11 bases between the two germline ends. Germline lookup yields CDR1 SNHLY and CDR2 FYNNEI. CD8+ and CD4+ T cells from blood underwent TCR beta sequencing, which was carried out in a high-throughput format. About 0.45 to 1 ug RNA was reverse transcribed with random hexamers. TCRdb called the immunoSEQ multiplex PCR reads again in MiXCR, with one record for every CDR3 protein. The table shows more than 150,000 distinct CDR3 sequences, with about 96% occurring only once. This sample was taken from a study of CD8 T cells in Susac syndrome. Study at large: The Susac syndrome patients were therapy-naive, on corticosteroids, or on intravenous immunoglobulin alone at blood draw. Study observations and caveats: In Susac patients, clonal expansion was not detected in CD4+ cells. It was acknowledged by the study that relatively few individuals were included in its TCR sequencing and HLA analysis.

This sequence was found in a human donor with Susac syndrome. Sequencing used CD4+ T cells from PBMCs. The chain combines TRBV2 with TRBJ2-3, with unresolved D. This chain's CDR3 is CASKMVATDTQYF. CDR3 DNA: TGTGCCAGCAAGATGGTGGCGACAGATACGCAGTATTTT.